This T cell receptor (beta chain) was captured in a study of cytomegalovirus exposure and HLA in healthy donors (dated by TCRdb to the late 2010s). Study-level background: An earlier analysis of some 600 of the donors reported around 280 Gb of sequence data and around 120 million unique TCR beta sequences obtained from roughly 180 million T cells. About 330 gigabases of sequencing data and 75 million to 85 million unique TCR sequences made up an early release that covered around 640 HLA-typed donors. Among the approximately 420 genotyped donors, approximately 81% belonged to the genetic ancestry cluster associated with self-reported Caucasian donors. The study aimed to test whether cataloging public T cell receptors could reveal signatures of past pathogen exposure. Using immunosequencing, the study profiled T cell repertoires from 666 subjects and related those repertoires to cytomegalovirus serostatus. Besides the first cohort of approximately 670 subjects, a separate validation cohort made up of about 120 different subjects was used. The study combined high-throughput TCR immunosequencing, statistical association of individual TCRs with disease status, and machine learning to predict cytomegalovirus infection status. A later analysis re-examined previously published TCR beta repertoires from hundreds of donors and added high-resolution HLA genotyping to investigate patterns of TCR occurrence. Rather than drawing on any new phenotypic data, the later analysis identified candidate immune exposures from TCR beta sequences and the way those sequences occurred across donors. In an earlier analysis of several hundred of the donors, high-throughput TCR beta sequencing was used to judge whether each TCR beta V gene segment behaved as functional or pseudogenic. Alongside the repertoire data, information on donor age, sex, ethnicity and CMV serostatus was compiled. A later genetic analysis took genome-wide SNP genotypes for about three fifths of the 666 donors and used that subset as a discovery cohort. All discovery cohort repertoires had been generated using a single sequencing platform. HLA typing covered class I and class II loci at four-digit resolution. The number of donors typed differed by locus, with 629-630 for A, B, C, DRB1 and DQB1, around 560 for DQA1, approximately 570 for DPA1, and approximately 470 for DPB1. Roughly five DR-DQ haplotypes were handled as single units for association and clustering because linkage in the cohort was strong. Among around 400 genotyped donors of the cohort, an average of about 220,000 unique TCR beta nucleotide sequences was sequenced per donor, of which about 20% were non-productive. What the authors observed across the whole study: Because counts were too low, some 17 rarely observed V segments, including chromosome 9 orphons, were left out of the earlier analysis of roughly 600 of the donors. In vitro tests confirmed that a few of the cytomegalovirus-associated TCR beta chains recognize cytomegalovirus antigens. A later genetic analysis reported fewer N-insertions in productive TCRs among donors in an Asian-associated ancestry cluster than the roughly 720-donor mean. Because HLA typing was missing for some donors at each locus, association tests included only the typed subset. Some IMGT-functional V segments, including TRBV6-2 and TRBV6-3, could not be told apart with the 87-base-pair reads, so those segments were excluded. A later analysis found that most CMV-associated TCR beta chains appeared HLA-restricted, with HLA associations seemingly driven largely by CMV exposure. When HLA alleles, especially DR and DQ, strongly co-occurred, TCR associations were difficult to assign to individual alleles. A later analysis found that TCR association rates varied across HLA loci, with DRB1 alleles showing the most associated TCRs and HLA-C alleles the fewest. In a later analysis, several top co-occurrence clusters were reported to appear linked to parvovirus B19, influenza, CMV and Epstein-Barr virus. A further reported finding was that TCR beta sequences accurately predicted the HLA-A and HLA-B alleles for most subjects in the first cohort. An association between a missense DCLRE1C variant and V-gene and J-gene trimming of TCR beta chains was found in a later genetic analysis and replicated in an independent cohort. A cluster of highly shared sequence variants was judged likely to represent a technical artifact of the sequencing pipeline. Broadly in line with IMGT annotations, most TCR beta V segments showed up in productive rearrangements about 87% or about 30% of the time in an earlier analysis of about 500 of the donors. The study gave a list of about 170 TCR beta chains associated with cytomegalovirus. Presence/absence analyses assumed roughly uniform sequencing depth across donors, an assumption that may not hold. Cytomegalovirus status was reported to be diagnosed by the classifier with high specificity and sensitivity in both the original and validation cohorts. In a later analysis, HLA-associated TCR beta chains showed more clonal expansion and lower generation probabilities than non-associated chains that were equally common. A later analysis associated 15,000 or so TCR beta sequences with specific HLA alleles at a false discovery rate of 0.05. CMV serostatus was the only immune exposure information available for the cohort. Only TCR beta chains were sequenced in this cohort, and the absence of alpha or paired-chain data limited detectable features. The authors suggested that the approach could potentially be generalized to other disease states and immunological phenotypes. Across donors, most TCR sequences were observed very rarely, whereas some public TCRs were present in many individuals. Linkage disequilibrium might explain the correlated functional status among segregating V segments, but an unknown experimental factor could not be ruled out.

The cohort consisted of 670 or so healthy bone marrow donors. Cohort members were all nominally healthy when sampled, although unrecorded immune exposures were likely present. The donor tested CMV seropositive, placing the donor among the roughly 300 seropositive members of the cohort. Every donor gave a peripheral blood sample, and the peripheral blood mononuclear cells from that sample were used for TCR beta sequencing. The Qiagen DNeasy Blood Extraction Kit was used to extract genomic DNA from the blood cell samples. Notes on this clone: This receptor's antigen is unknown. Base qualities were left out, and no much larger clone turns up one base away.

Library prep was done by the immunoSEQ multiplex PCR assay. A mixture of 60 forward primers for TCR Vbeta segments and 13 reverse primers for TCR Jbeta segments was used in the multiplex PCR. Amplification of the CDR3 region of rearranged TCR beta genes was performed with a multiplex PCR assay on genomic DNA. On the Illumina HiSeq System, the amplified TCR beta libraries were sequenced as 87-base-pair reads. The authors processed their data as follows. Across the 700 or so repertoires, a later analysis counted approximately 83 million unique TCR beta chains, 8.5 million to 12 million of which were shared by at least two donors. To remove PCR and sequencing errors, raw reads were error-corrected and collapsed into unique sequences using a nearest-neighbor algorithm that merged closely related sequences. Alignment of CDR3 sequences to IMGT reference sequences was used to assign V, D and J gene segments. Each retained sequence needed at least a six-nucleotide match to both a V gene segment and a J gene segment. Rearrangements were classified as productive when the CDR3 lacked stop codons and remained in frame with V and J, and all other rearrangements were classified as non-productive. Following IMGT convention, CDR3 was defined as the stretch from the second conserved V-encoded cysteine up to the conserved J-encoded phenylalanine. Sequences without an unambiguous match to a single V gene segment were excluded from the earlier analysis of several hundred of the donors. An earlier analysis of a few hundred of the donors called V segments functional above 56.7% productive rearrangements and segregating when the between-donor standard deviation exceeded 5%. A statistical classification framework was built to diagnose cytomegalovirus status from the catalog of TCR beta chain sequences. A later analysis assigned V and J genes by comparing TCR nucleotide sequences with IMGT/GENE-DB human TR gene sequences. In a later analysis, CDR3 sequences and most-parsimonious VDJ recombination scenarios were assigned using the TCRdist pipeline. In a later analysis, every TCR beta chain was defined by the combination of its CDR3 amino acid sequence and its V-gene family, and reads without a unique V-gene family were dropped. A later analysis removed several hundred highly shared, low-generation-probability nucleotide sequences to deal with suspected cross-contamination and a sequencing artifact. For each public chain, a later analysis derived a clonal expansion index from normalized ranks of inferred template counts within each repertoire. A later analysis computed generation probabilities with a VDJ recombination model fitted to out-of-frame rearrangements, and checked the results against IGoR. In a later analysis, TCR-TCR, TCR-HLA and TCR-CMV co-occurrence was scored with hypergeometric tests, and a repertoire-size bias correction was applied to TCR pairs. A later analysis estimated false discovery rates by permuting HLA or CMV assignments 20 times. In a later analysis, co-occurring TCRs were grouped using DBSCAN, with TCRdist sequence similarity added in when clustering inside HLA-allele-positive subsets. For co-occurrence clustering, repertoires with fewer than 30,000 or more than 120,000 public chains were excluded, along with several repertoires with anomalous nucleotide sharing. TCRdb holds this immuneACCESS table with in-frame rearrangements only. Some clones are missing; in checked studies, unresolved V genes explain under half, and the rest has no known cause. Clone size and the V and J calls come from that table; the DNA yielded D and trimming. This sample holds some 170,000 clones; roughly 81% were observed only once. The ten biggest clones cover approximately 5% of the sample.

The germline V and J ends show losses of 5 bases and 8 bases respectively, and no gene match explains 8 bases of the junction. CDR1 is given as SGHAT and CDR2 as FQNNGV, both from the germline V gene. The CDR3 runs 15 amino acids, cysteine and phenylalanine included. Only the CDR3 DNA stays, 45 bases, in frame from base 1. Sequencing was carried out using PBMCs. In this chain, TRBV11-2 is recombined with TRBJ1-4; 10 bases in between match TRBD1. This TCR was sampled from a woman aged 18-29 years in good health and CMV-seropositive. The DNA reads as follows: TGTGCCAGCAGCCCAGCGGGACAGGGGAGGGAAAAACTGTTTTTT. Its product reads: CASSPAGQGREKLFF.